The T cell receptor (beta chain) under discussion was sequenced for a study of vaccination and CD4 T cells after COVID-19. Study overall: In culture, cells were exposed to overlapping spike peptides from SARS-CoV-2, HCoV-NL63, HCoV-OC43 and HCoV-229E.

Oncomine TCR Beta short-read sequencing was applied to DNA from cultured CD4+ T cells. MiXCR, run by TCRdb on the PCR reads, gives a single entry per CDR3 protein. Here the sample spans roughly 17,000 distinct CDR3 sequences, around 47% being singletons. This clonotype turned up a few times. The target antigen is unknown. The DNA is left out, because the CDR3 cannot be placed on it with certainty; the CDR3 is given as TCRdb lists it. Treatment of the sample: 10-day PBMC culture with coronavirus spike peptide pools or control peptides (ViraFEST assay). A half-volume replacement of the medium with fresh IL-2 medium was performed on days 3 and 7. Study findings and constraints: Among those convalescent, a median approximately 87% of reactive clones emerged solely post-vaccination. Analysis of convalescent patients found that 304 of 307 vaccine-specific clones were spike mono-reactive.

The CDR3 adds up to 17 amino acids, both ends counted. V and J are TRBV7-5 and TRBJ2-1; the DNA was not compared with TRBD1, the D call given in the table. TRBV7-5 is labeled a pseudogene. The sequences come from CD4+ T cells from blood, cultured in vitro, collected after SARS-CoV-2 vaccination. The sequence came from a human donor who had recovered from COVID-19. CDR3 sequence: CISVSEARTGFVNEQFF.